The rows below give T cell receptor beta chains drawn from one sample of a study of shared clonotypes between healthy human individuals. This table comes from immunoSEQ multiplex PCR, and its TCRdb copy is limited to in-frame clones, with some not included. The table has 1.6 million or so clones, roughly 95% seen once; the top ten hold roughly 1.2%. The sequencing input was naive CD4+ T cells sorted from blood. The receptor source for this set is a man aged 25-45 years in good health. Each CDR3 is given with its conserved first and last residue. D genes are given only for firm matches. For some rows the clone size is stated as once, few or many, or as a class when expanded; others skip it.

d_gene	v_gene	len	j_gene	abundance	CDR3aa	CDR3nt
TRBD1	TRBV6-1	13	TRBJ2-7	-	CASGNRGLDEQYF	TGTGCCAGCGGGAACAGGGGTTTGGACGAGCAGTACTTC
-	TRBV6-6	11	TRBJ1-1	-	CATLTNTEAFF	TGTGCCACCCTTACGAACACTGAAGCTTTCTTT
-	TRBV19	15	TRBJ2-1	-	CASSMERSSYNEQFF	TGTGCCAGTAGTATGGAGCGTAGCTCCTACAATGAGCAGTTCTTC
TRBD1	TRBV19	15	TRBJ2-7	-	CASSITGQGTGEQYF	TGTGCCAGTAGTATCACGGGACAGGGGACGGGGGAGCAGTACTTC
-	TRBV28	16	TRBJ2-6	-	CASSITGFSGANVLTF	TGTGCCAGCAGTATTACAGGATTCTCTGGGGCCAACGTCCTGACTTTC
-	TRBV19	13	TRBJ1-5	-	CASSIADNQPQHF	TGTGCCAGTAGTATTGCGGATAATCAGCCCCAGCATTTT
-	TRBV28	15	TRBJ2-7	once	CASLPAQDRSYEQYF	TGTGCCAGCCTTCCGGCACAGGATCGCTCCTACGAGCAGTACTTC
TRBD1	TRBV14	12	TRBJ2-2	-	CASSAGGAKSVF	TGTGCCAGCAGCGCAGGGGGCGCGAAATCGGTTTTT
-	TRBV4-3	15	TRBJ2-5	-	CASSQDIGRAETQYF	TGCGCCAGCAGCCAAGATATCGGCCGGGCGGAGACCCAGTACTTC
TRBD1	TRBV5-5	17	TRBJ2-5	once	CASSLALGQGARETQYF	TGTGCCAGCAGCTTGGCCTTGGGACAGGGGGCACGAGAGACCCAGTACTTC
-	TRBV25-1	14	TRBJ1-2	-	CASSPLGPVSGYTF	TGTGCCAGCAGTCCTTTGGGTCCGGTATCTGGCTACACCTTC
-	TRBV2	16	TRBJ1-1	-	CASSEAGRAGGTEAFF	TGTGCCAGCAGTGAAGCGGGGCGCGCTGGAGGGACTGAAGCTTTCTTT
-	TRBV11-2	14	TRBJ2-2	-	CASLADANTGELFF	TGTGCCAGCTTAGCGGACGCGAACACCGGGGAGCTGTTTTTT
-	TRBV18	12	TRBJ2-7	-	CASSIQPYEQYF	TGTGCCAGCTCCATACAGCCGTACGAGCAGTACTTC
TRBD1	TRBV18	13	TRBJ2-4	-	CASSPSGQNIQYF	TGTGCCAGCTCACCATCGGGACAGAACATTCAGTACTTC
-	TRBV5-1	14	TRBJ2-7	-	CASSSGRASYEQYF	TGCGCCAGCAGCTCAGGACGGGCCTCCTACGAGCAGTACTTC
-	TRBV18	15	TRBJ1-5	-	CASSPPVSSNQPQHF	TGTGCCAGCTCACCTCCCGTCAGTTCCAATCAGCCCCAGCATTTT
-	TRBV28	12	TRBJ1-1	-	CASSLNSAEAFF	TGTGCCAGCAGTTTAAATTCGGCCGAAGCTTTCTTT
-	TRBV11-2	16	TRBJ2-1	-	CASSSRDEKAYNEQFF	TGTGCCAGCAGCTCCCGGGACGAAAAAGCCTACAATGAGCAGTTCTTC
-	TRBV5-4	15	TRBJ2-7	-	CASSSPAGRTYEQYF	TGTGCCAGCAGCTCCCCCGCGGGGAGGACCTACGAGCAGTACTTC
-	TRBV7-9	14	TRBJ2-3	-	CASSLGGNTDTQYF	TGTGCCAGCAGCCTAGGAGGGAACACAGATACGCAGTATTTT
-	TRBV9	14	TRBJ2-1	-	CASSPIGSYNEQFF	TGTGCCAGCAGCCCGATCGGGTCCTACAATGAGCAGTTCTTC
-	TRBV7-6	14	TRBJ1-2	-	CASSGFGAGYGYTF	TGTGCCAGCAGCGGATTCGGGGCTGGCTATGGCTACACCTTC
-	TRBV7-8	15	TRBJ2-3	-	CASTPGNPSTDTQYF	TGTGCCAGCACCCCTGGGAACCCGAGCACAGATACGCAGTATTTT
-	TRBV28	17	TRBJ2-2	-	CASSIATGVANTGELFF	TGTGCCAGCAGCATTGCAACAGGTGTCGCGAACACCGGGGAGCTGTTTTTT
TRBD1	TRBV19	14	TRBJ2-2	-	CATLRDRGAGELFF	TGTGCCACCCTCCGGGACAGGGGTGCCGGGGAGCTGTTTTTT
TRBD2	TRBV25-1	15	TRBJ2-3	-	CASSQSSGNTDTQYF	TGTGCCAGCAGTCAAAGCAGCGGGAACACAGATACGCAGTATTTT
-	TRBV19	13	TRBJ1-5	-	CASSIEWGQPQHF	TGTGCCAGTAGTATAGAATGGGGACAGCCCCAGCATTTT
-	TRBV4-1	13	TRBJ2-1	-	CASNPPLGNEQFF	TGCGCCAGCAACCCGCCACTGGGGAATGAGCAGTTCTTC
-	TRBV1	14	TRBJ1-1	-	CTSRRDRGPEEAFF	TGCACCAGCAGGAGGGACAGGGGTCCGGAGGAAGCTTTCTTT
-	TRBV19	14	TRBJ1-3	-	CASLRDGSGNTIYF	TGTGCCAGTTTGAGAGACGGATCTGGAAACACCATATATTTT
TRBD1	TRBV6-1	14	TRBJ1-3	-	CASKAGQAGNTIYF	TGTGCCAGCAAGGCGGGACAGGCTGGAAACACCATATATTTT
TRBD1	TRBV6-5	15	TRBJ1-3	once	CASRLTGGAGNTIYF	TGTGCCAGCAGATTAACAGGGGGCGCTGGAAACACCATATATTTT
-	TRBV2	15	TRBJ2-3	once	CASSVSRGSTDTQYF	TGTGCCAGCAGTGTTTCCCGCGGGAGCACAGATACGCAGTATTTT
-	TRBV18	14	TRBJ2-7	-	CASSPLSGTHEQYF	TGTGCCAGCTCACCACTATCGGGTACCCACGAGCAGTACTTC
-	TRBV7-2	13	TRBJ2-1	once	CASSLERLAEQFF	TGTGCCAGCAGCTTAGAGCGGTTAGCTGAGCAGTTCTTC
-	TRBV7-2	13	TRBJ1-1	-	CASSFNMNTEAFF	TGTGCCAGCAGCTTTAACATGAACACTGAAGCTTTCTTT
-	TRBV28	12	TRBJ2-1	-	CASSTPGGGQFF	TGTGCCAGCAGTACCCCGGGGGGCGGGCAGTTCTTC
-	TRBV9	14	TRBJ2-7	-	CASSVGLGPYEQYF	TGTGCCAGCAGCGTAGGACTAGGCCCCTACGAGCAGTACTTC
-	TRBV5-1	16	TRBJ2-1	-	CASSLDGGSTYNEQFF	TGCGCCAGCAGCTTGGATGGGGGCTCCACCTACAATGAGCAGTTCTTC
-	TRBV5-1	15	TRBJ2-1	-	CASSHITLSYNEQFF	TGCGCCAGCAGCCACATTACTCTTTCCTACAATGAGCAGTTCTTC
TRBD2	TRBV7-9	18	TRBJ2-3	-	CASSSRTSGRASTDTQYF	TGTGCCAGCAGCTCCCGGACTAGCGGGAGGGCCTCGACAGATACGCAGTATTTT
-	TRBV13	15	TRBJ1-2	-	CASSHHPGTNYGYTF	TGTGCCAGCAGCCATCACCCGGGTACTAACTATGGCTACACCTTC
TRBD1	TRBV5-1	14	TRBJ1-1	-	CASSLVGTGTEAFF	TGCGCCAGCAGCTTGGTGGGGACAGGGACTGAAGCTTTCTTT
TRBD2	TRBV27	15	TRBJ2-7	-	CASLPLAGGPHEQYF	TGTGCCAGTCTGCCCCTAGCGGGAGGGCCCCACGAGCAGTACTTC
-	TRBV2	15	TRBJ1-5	-	CASSEQAQGNQPQHF	TGTGCCAGCAGTGAGCAAGCTCAAGGCAATCAGCCCCAGCATTTT
-	TRBV11-3	15	TRBJ2-7	-	CASSLRAGSSYEQYF	TGTGCCAGCAGCTTAAGGGCAGGGAGCTCCTACGAGCAGTACTTC
-	TRBV5-1	16	TRBJ1-2	-	CASSLSNTLINYGYTF	TGCGCCAGCAGCTTGTCTAACACGCTGATAAACTATGGCTACACCTTC